This record concerns one T cell receptor beta chain sequence. Antigen specificity is unknown. This record comes from a study of T cell responses to AZD1222 COVID-19 vaccine. TCRdb keeps only in-frame clones here, not all; method: immunoSEQ multiplex PCR. The sample consists of 72,000 or so clones, roughly nine tenths of them appearing once. General study points: Mostly white British, mostly female donors; authors suggested clonal diversity may be underestimated. Increases in Spike-specific TCR breadth and depth were seen after two AZD1222 doses. The CD4 TCRs associated with vaccination extended across spike and predominated at 160-218 and 743-854. Repertoires were obtained only post-peak T cell response.

V shed 2 bases, J shed 6 bases, and the junction held 8 bases outside the gene matches. Germline CDR1 SGHNT, CDR2 YYREEE (reference sequence). The CDR3 runs 14 residues. The rearrangement links TRBV5-4 to TRBJ2-7; TRBD1 agrees at 7 bases. This TCR was sampled from an adult who received the AZD1222 COVID-19 vaccine. The specimen was peripheral blood, collected 28 days after the second AZD1222 dose. In DNA, the CDR3 is TGTGCCAGCAGCTTAGGGGGCTTGGGCCTCGAGCAGTACTTC. Its protein product is CASSLGGLGLEQYF. The variable domain in full, completed from reference TRBV5-4 and TRBJ2-7, reads ETGVTQSPTHLIKTRGQQVTLRCSSQSGHNTVSWYQQALGQGPQFIFQYYREEENGRGNFPPRFSGLQFPNYSSELNVNALELDDSALYLCASSLGGLGLEQYFGPGTRLTVT.